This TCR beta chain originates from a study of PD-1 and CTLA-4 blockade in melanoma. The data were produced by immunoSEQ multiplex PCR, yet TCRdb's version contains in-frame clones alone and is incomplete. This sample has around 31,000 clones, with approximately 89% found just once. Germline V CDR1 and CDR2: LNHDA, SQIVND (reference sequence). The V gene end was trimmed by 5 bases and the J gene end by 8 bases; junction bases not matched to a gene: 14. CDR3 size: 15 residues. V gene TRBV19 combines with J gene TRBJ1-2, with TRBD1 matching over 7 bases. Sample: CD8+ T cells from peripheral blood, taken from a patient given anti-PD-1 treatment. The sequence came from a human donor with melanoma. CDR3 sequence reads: CASSPTGSGGAGYTF. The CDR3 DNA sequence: TGTGCCAGTAGTCCGACAGGGTCCGGTGGGGCCGGCTACACCTTC.